What follows are 26 T cell receptor beta chains derived from one specimen sequenced in a study of CD8 T cells in Susac syndrome. An amount of RNA that ranged from about 0.45 to 1 ug was reverse transcribed with random hexamers. Using its own MiXCR run on the immunoSEQ multiplex PCR reads, TCRdb lists one record per CDR3 protein. The profile shows tens of thousands of distinct CDR3 sequences, 95% of them singletons. Sequenced: CD8+ T cells from PBMCs. The receptors were gathered from a human donor with Susac syndrome.

This sequence joins TRBV12-5 and TRBJ2-1, with 9 bases aligning to TRBD2. This CDR3 is built from 15 residues. The germline V gene encodes CDR1 LGHNT and CDR2 FRNRAP. V lost 2 bases to trimming and J lost 5 bases; unmatched junction nucleotides: 4. CDR3 residues: CASGLSSGKNNEQFF. The DNA of the CDR3 is TGTGCTAGTGGTTTGTCTAGCGGGAAGAACAATGAGCAGTTCTTC. The full variable domain, rest sourced from reference TRBV12-5 and TRBJ2-1, is DARVTQTPRHKVTEMGQEVTMRCQPILGHNTVFWYRQTMMQGLELLAYFRNRAPLDDSGMPKDRFSAEMPDATLATLKIQPSEPRDSAVYFCASGLSSGKNNEQFFGPGTRLTVL.

A few counts support this clonotype. The chain is built from TRBV6-5 and TRBJ2-7; D is possibly TRBD2 (5 bases). The V gene's germline CDR1 is MNHEY and CDR2 SVGAGI. Between the trimmed V and J ends, which lost 5 bases and 6 bases, there was a span of 14 bases. The CDR3 is made up of 13 amino acids. This CDR3 reads CASSPRGGGEQYF. The CDR3 DNA sequence: TGTGCCAGCAGTCCCCGCGGTGGAGGCGAGCAGTACTTC.

The V call is TRBV7-9, the J call TRBJ2-1; 10 nucleotides agree with TRBD2. V shed 5 bases and J 3 bases; nucleotides not matched to a gene: 4. The length of the CDR3 is 15 residues. The germline V gene has CDR1 SEHNR and CDR2 FQNEAQ (reference sequence). CDR3 coding DNA: TGTGCCAGCAGCGAAGGGACTAGCGTCTACAATGAGCAGTTCTTC. This sequence encodes CASSEGTSVYNEQFF.

The chain has TRBV19 and TRBJ2-2; 7 bases map to TRBD2. J lost 4 bases, V lost 3 bases, and 8 bases had no gene match. Germline values: CDR1 LNHDA, CDR2 SQIVND (reference sequence). The CDR3 totals 16 residues. The CDR3 is CASSIGGRAGTGELFF. DNA for the CDR3: TGTGCCAGTAGTATTGGTGGGAGGGCAGGCACCGGGGAGCTGTTTTTT.

CDR3 residues: CASKSGQETQYF. For the CDR3, the DNA is TGTGCCAGCAAAAGCGGCCAAGAGACCCAGTACTTC. The chain has TRBV28 and TRBJ2-5, with D possibly being TRBD2 (5 bases). The CDR3 spans 12 residues. Deletions cut 7 bases from V and 1 base from J, with 7 bases between. The germline V gene has CDR1 MDHEN and CDR2 SYDVKM.

The chain uses TRBV6-1 and TRBJ1-2; D is undetermined. The germline V gene has CDR1 MNHNS and CDR2 SASEGT. The CDR3 has 12 amino acids. V lost 6 bases to trimming and J lost 4 bases, with 9 bases between them. CDR3 loop: CASSDSAYGYTF. The CDR3 DNA is TGTGCCAGCAGCGATTCCGCCTATGGCTACACCTTC.

The sample holds one count of this clonotype. The V and J genes are TRBV9 and TRBJ2-4; 9 nucleotides align to TRBD1. Germline CDR1 and CDR2: SGDLS and YYNGEE. This CDR3 has 14 residues. V lost 0 bases and J lost 8; bases outside the gene matches: 3. CDR3 residues: CASSVGWDRDIQYF. In DNA, the CDR3 is TGTGCCAGCAGCGTAGGTTGGGACAGGGACATTCAGTACTTC.

The chain links TRBV30 to TRBJ2-1; D not resolved. Trimming shortened V by 2 bases and J by 6 bases, and 5 bases separated the two germline ends. Germline V lookup: CDR1 GTSNPN, CDR2 SVGIG (reference sequence). This CDR3 spans 11 amino acids. DNA for the CDR3: TGTGCCTGGAGTTCCACCAATGAGCAGTTCTTC. Its translation: CAWSSTNEQFF.

The chain links TRBV28 to TRBJ2-7; 9 bases align to TRBD2. The CDR3 extends over 15 amino acids. The V gene end was trimmed by 6 bases and the J gene end by 6 bases; junction bases not matched to a gene: 12. Germline values: CDR1 MDHEN, CDR2 SYDVKM. CDR3 protein: CASRRLAETPVEQYF. The CDR3 bases are TGTGCCAGCAGAAGACTAGCGGAGACCCCGGTCGAGCAGTACTTC.

The chain has TRBV11-2 and TRBJ1-5; D not certain. In germline, CDR1 is SGHAT, CDR2 FQNNGV. The CDR3 covers 15 residues. V lost 1 base to trimming and J lost 0 bases, with 7 bases between them. DNA for the CDR3: TGTGCCAGCAGCTTAGGTCCGTATAGCAATCAGCCCCAGCATTTT. Protein sequence: CASSLGPYSNQPQHF.

The chain links TRBV19 to TRBJ2-1; no clear D. V was trimmed by 4 bases and J by 7 bases, leaving 11 bases between them. CDR1 and CDR2 from the germline V gene are LNHDA and SQIVND (reference sequence). This CDR3 has 13 residues. Here the CDR3 reads CASSNPTLNEQFF. In DNA form, the CDR3 reads TGTGCCAGTAGTAACCCGACTCTGAATGAGCAGTTCTTC.

The chain employs TRBV24-1 and TRBJ2-6; TRBD2 matches at 7 bases. The CDR3 totals 15 residues. In germline, CDR1 is KGHDR, CDR2 SFDVKD. J gave up 8 bases and V 6 bases, and 9 bases lay outside the gene matches. This CDR3 reads CATSNTRENPNVLTF. The CDR3 bases are TGTGCCACCAGTAATACGCGGGAGAACCCCAACGTCCTGACTTTC.

The CDR3 sequence: CASSSSGGLGNEQFF. CDR3 nucleotides: TGTGCCAGCAGTTCCTCGGGCGGGTTAGGCAATGAGCAGTTCTTC. The genes are TRBV27 and TRBJ2-1, with a tentative D call TRBD2 (5 bases). CDR3 length: 15 amino acids. Germline lookup yields CDR1 MNHEY and CDR2 SMNVEV (reference sequence). V was pared by 4 bases and J by 6 bases, with 16 bases between.

The chain carries TRBV7-8 and TRBJ2-7; tentatively, D is TRBD1 (6 bases). The germline V gene encodes CDR1 SGHVS and CDR2 FQNEAQ. V lost 4 bases and J 2 bases, leaving 15 bases between the germline ends. CDR3 size: 15 residues. The CDR3 sequence is CASSSVEDRAYEQYF. The CDR3 DNA is TGTGCCAGCAGCTCTGTAGAGGACAGAGCCTACGAGCAGTACTTC.

CDR3 coding DNA: TGTGCCAGCAGCGACTGGACGCCTGAACCCAACGAGCAGTACTTC. Translation: CASSDWTPEPNEQYF. The J gene is TRBJ2-7, the V gene TRBV5-4; D gene uncertain. Trimming shortened V by 4 bases and J by 5 bases, and 19 bases separated the two germline ends. Germline-derived CDR1 and CDR2 are SGHNT and YYREEE (reference sequence). The CDR3 sequence is 15 residues long.

This chain connects TRBV6-6 to TRBJ2-3; 8 positions agree with TRBD2. V gave up 5 bases and J gave up 6 bases; unmatched junction bases: 10. The CDR3 extends over 15 amino acids. Per the germline V gene, CDR1 is MNHNY and CDR2 is SVGAGI (reference sequence). The CDR3 loop reads CASSVAGREEDTQYF. CDR3 DNA sequence: TGTGCCAGCAGTGTCGCTGGGCGGGAGGAGGATACGCAGTATTTT.

CDR3 bases: TGTGCCAGCTCAGCGGGGGGGGCCAACAATGAGCAGTTCTTC. This sequence encodes CASSAGGANNEQFF. The chain carries TRBV19 and TRBJ2-1; 10 bases map to TRBD2. The CDR3 has 14 residues. Germline assignment: CDR1 LNHDA and CDR2 SQIVND (reference sequence). Trimming at V came to 9 bases and at J to 5 bases, leaving 7 bases not matched to a gene.

The chain uses TRBV4-3 and TRBJ2-2, with D possibly matching TRBD2 (5 bases). Germline loops: CDR1 LGHNA, CDR2 YSLEER. The CDR3 runs to 17 residues. V dropped 5 bases and J dropped 7 bases, with 23 bases sitting between them. The CDR3 loop is CASSTFNRASRNGELFF. In DNA form, the CDR3 reads TGCGCCAGCAGCACCTTTAACCGGGCTAGCCGAAACGGGGAGCTGTTTTTT.

The chain joins TRBV6-5 to TRBJ1-1, with D possibly being TRBD1 (5 bases). The germline V gene has CDR1 MNHEY and CDR2 SVGAGI. V was cut by 7 bases and J by 0 bases, with 18 bases left in between. The CDR3 sequence is 16 residues long. The CDR3, as DNA: TGTGCCAGCATTAGATACCGGGACCTATTGAACACTGAAGCTTTCTTT. Translated: CASIRYRDLLNTEAFF.

This chain joins TRBV7-9 and TRBJ2-4, with TRBD1 as a possible D gene (5 bases). Deletions cut 1 base from V and 7 bases from J, with 20 bases between. The CDR3 is 17 residues long. From germline, CDR1 is SEHNR and CDR2 FQNEAQ (reference sequence). The CDR3 region is CASSLGVSGPRVNIQYF. CDR3 sequence (DNA): TGTGCCAGCAGCTTAGGGGTTTCCGGTCCCAGGGTGAACATTCAGTACTTC. Using reference TRBV7-9 and TRBJ2-4 for the parts outside the CDR3, the full variable domain is DTGVSQNPRHKITKRGQNVTFRCDPISEHNRLYWYRQTLGQGPEFLTYFQNEAQLEKSRLLSDRFSAERPKGSFSTLEIQRTEQGDSAMYLCASSLGVSGPRVNIQYFGAGTRLSVL.

CDR3 coding DNA: TGTGCCAGCAGCTTAGAAGACTACAATGAGCAGTTCTTC. Its protein product is CASSLEDYNEQFF. The chain uses TRBV7-8 and TRBJ2-1, with no clear D. Trimming shortened V by 1 base and J by 3 bases, and 4 bases separated the two germline ends. Germline lookup yields CDR1 SGHVS and CDR2 FQNEAQ. The CDR3 extends over 13 amino acids.

This clonotype appeared once. V and J are TRBV20-1 and TRBJ2-5; D is perhaps TRBD1 (5 bases). Germline-derived CDR1 and CDR2 are DFQATT and SNEGSKA (reference sequence). The ends were cut back, 5 bases at V and 5 bases at J, with 15 bases in the middle. The CDR3 extends over 13 amino acids. The CDR3 coding sequence is TGCAGTGCTTCGACAGAGCAATGGGAGACCCAGTACTTC. Its translation is CSASTEQWETQYF.

The V and J genes are TRBV12-3 or TRBV12-4 and TRBJ2-1; 8 bases are shared with TRBD2. CDR3 size: 15 residues. The V segment lost 2 bases and the J segment 8 bases; nucleotides outside the gene matches: 8. CDR3 sequence reads: CASSLLSGTGDEQFF. The CDR3 coding sequence is TGTGCCAGCAGTTTACTTAGCGGGACCGGCGATGAGCAGTTCTTC.

V and J are TRBV6-1 and TRBJ1-1; 10 bases agree with TRBD1. The CDR3 runs 13 residues. V dropped 6 bases and J dropped 5; count of bases not matched to a gene: 3. The V gene's germline CDR1 is MNHNS and CDR2 SASEGT. CDR3 nucleotide sequence: TGTGCCAGCAGGGGACAGGGGAGGACTGAAGCTTTCTTT. It is translated as CASRGQGRTEAFF.

The CDR3 bases are TGTGCCTGGAGTGTAAGAGCGGGAGTGTCCCCCTTTCACAATGAGCAGTTCTTC. This gives the protein CAWSVRAGVSPFHNEQFF. The chain couples TRBV30 to TRBJ2-1; 8 nucleotides match TRBD2. This CDR3 is built from 18 residues. After removal of 0 bases from V and 5 bases from J, the junction contained 15 bases not matched to a gene. CDR1 GTSNPN and CDR2 SVGIG come from the germline V gene (reference sequence).

The J gene is TRBJ1-5, the V gene TRBV19; D is uncertain. The V gene's germline CDR1 is LNHDA and CDR2 SQIVND (reference sequence). The CDR3 extends over 15 amino acids. V dropped 7 bases and J dropped 4 bases, with 17 bases sitting between them. CDR3 coding DNA: TGTGCCAGTAAACGATCCCCCGAAAATAATCAGCCCCAGCATTTT. As protein: CASKRSPENNQPQHF.